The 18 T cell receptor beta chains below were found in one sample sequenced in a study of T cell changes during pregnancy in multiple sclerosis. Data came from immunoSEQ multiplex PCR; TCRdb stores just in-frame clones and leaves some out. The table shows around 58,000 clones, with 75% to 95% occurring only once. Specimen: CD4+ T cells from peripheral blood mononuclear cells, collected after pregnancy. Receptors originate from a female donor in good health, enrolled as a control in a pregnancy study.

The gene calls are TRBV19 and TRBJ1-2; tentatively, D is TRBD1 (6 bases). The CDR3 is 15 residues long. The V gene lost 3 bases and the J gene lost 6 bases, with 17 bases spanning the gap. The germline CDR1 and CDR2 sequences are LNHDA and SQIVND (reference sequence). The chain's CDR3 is CASSMGEQGLDGYTF. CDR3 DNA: TGTGCCAGTAGTATGGGTGAACAGGGTCTCGATGGCTACACCTTC.

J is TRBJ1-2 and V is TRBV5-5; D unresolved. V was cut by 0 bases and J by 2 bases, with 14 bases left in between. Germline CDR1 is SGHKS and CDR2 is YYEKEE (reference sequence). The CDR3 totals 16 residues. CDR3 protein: CASSLAGVQSNYGYTF. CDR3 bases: TGTGCCAGCAGCTTGGCCGGTGTACAGAGCAACTATGGCTACACCTTC.

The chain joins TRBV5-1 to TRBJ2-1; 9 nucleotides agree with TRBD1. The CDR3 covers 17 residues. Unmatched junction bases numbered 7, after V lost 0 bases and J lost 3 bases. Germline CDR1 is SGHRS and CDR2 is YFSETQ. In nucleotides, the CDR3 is TGCGCCAGCAGCTTGGCGGCTATGGGACAGGGCTACAATGAGCAGTTCTTC. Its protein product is CASSLAAMGQGYNEQFF.

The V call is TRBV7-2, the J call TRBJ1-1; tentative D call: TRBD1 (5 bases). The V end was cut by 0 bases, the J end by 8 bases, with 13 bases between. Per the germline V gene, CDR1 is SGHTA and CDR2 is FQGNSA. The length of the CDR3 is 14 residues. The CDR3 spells CASSLATPGGEAFF. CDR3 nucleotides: TGTGCCAGCAGCTTAGCAACGCCGGGGGGAGAAGCTTTCTTT.

CDR3 sequence (DNA): TGTGCCAGTAGTATCGGACGGGAGTATGGCTACACCTTC. As protein: CASSIGREYGYTF. V gene TRBV19 combines with J gene TRBJ1-2, with D hard to call. The V and J ends lost 3 bases and 5 bases respectively, with 10 bases between them. This CDR3 has 13 residues. The germline V gene has CDR1 LNHDA and CDR2 SQIVND (reference sequence).

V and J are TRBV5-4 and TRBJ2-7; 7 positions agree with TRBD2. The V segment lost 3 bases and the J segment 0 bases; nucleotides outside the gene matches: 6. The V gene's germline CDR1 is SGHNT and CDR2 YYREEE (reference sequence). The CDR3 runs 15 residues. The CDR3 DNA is TGTGCCAGCAGCTCTCCTGGGGGGGTCTCCTACGAGCAGTACTTC. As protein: CASSSPGGVSYEQYF.

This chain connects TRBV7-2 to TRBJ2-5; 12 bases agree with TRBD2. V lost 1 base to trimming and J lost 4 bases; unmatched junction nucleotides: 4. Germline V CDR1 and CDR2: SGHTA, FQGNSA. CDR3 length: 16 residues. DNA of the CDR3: TGTGCCAGCAGCTTAGGACTAGCGGGGGTCGGAGAGACCCAGTACTTC. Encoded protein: CASSLGLAGVGETQYF.

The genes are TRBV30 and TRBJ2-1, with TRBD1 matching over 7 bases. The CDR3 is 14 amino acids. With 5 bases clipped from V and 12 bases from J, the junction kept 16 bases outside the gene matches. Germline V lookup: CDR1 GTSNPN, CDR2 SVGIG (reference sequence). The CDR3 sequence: CAWAGTARHKGQFF. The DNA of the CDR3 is TGTGCCTGGGCCGGGACAGCCCGGCACAAGGGGCAGTTCTTC.

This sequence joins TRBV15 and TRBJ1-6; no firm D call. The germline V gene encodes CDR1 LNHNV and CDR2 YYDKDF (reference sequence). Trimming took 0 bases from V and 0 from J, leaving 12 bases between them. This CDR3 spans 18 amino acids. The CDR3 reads CATSREWAESSYNSPLHF. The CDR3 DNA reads TGTGCCACCAGCAGAGAGTGGGCAGAGAGCTCCTATAATTCACCCCTCCACTTT.

The CDR3 DNA sequence: TGTGCCAGCTCTCAACAGGGTCTGGACACTGAAGCTTTCTTT. This encodes CASSQQGLDTEAFF. This sequence joins TRBV18 and TRBJ1-1; TRBD1 is a possible D gene (6 bases). The CDR3 extends over 14 amino acids. CDR1 and CDR2 from the germline V gene are KGHSH and LQKENI. With 6 bases removed from V and 3 bases from J, the gap between germline ends came to 14 bases.

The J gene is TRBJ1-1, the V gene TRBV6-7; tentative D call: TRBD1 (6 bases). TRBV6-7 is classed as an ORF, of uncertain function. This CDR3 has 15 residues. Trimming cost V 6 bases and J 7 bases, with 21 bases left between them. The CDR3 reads CASSHSRDRRYEAFF. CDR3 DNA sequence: TGTGCCAGCAGCCATAGCCGCGACAGGCGATATGAAGCTTTCTTT.

CDR3 amino acids: CASSYRGQATEAFF. The CDR3 DNA reads as TGTGCCAGCAGTTACCGTGGACAAGCCACTGAAGCTTTCTTT. The chain recombines TRBV6-5 with TRBJ1-1; tentative D call: TRBD1 (5 bases). V lost 2 bases to trimming and J lost 4 bases, with 11 bases between them. CDR1 MNHEY and CDR2 SVGAGI come from the germline V gene. The CDR3 runs to 14 residues.

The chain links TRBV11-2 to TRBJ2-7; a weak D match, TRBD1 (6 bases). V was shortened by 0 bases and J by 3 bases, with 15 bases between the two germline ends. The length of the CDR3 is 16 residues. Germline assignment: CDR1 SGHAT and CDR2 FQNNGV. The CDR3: CASSLDSAGVGYEQYF. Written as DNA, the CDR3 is TGTGCCAGCAGCTTAGATTCGGCAGGGGTGGGCTACGAGCAGTACTTC. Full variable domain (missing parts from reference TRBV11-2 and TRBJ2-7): EAGVAQSPRYKIIEKRQSVAFWCNPISGHATLYWYQQILGQGPKLLIQFQNNGVVDDSQLPKDRFSAERLKGVDSTLKIQPAKLEDSAVYLCASSLDSAGVGYEQYFGPGTRLTVT.

The chain's CDR3 is CASSLAGTDGYTF. Here the CDR3 DNA reads TGTGCCAGCAGCTTAGCCGGGACAGATGGCTACACCTTC. The genes are TRBV7-9 and TRBJ1-2; 7 nucleotides match TRBD1. V was clipped by 0 bases and J by 6 bases; unmatched bases: 1. The length of the CDR3 is 13 residues. From germline, CDR1 is SEHNR and CDR2 FQNEAQ (reference sequence). The entire variable domain, with the rest obtained from reference TRBV7-9 and TRBJ1-2, is as follows: DTGVSQNPRHKITKRGQNVTFRCDPISEHNRLYWYRQTLGQGPEFLTYFQNEAQLEKSRLLSDRFSAERPKGSFSTLEIQRTEQGDSAMYLCASSLAGTDGYTFGSGTRLTVV.

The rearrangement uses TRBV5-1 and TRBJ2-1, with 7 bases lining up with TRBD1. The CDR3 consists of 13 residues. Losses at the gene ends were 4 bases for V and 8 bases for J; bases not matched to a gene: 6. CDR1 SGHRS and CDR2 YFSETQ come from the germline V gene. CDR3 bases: TGCGCCAGCAGCGCCCGACAGGGATATGAGCAGTTCTTC. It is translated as CASSARQGYEQFF.

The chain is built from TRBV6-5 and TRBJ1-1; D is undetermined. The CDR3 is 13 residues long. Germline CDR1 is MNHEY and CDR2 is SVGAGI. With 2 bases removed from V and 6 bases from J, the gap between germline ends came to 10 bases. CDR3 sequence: CASSYLRRAEAFF. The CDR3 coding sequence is TGTGCCAGCAGTTACCTCCGGAGGGCTGAAGCTTTCTTT.

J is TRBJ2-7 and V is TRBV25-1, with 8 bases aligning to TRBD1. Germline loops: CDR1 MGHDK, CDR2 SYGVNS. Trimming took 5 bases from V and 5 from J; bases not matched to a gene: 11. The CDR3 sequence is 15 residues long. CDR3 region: CASSPPLTGAHEQYF. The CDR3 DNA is TGTGCCAGCAGTCCCCCTCTGACAGGGGCCCACGAGCAGTACTTC.

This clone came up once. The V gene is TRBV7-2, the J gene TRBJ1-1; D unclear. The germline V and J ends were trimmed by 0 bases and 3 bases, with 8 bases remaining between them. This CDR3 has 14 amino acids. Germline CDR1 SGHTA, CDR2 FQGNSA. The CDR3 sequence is CASSLAGKDTEAFF. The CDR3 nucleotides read TGTGCCAGCAGCTTAGCCGGGAAGGACACTGAAGCTTTCTTT.